This TCR beta chain was retrieved from a study of vaccination effects on CD4 cells after COVID-19. This table comes from immunoSEQ multiplex PCR, and its TCRdb copy is limited to in-frame clones, with some not included. The sample lists approximately 28,000 clones; around 78% were seen once. A note on this clone: The antigen is unknown.

This CDR3 has 13 amino acids. Germline loops: CDR1 MNHEY, CDR2 SMNVEV (reference sequence). V dropped 8 bases and J dropped 9 bases, with 14 bases sitting between them. CD4+ T cells specific for antigen were expanded with viral peptide pools by the ViraFEST assay before sequencing. Subsequent to a culture period of roughly 11 days, CD4+ T cells were isolated. This person's SARS-CoV-2 infection, confirmed by PCR, occurred between March and December 2020. Sequencing was performed on CD4+ T cells from PBMCs cultured with HCoV-NL63 spike peptides, taken before COVID-19 vaccination. The chain has TRBV27 and TRBJ1-6, with TRBD1 as a possible D gene (5 bases). This clonotype was sampled from a human donor who had a prior SARS-CoV-2 infection. CDR3 DNA sequence: TGTGCCAGCCGTCCAAGGAGGGGTTCACCCCTCCACTTT. This gives the protein CASRPRRGSPLHF.